Sequencing of this T cell receptor beta chain was carried out in a study of cytomegalovirus exposure and HLA in healthy donors. Findings and caveats of the study: Cytomegalovirus status, reportedly, was diagnosed with high specificity and sensitivity by the classifier.

A multiplex PCR was run with 60 Vbeta primers and 13 Jbeta primers. Assay: immunoSEQ multiplex PCR; the TCRdb copy retains only in-frame clones and omits some. The sample holds about 240,000 clones; more than 75% are singletons and the top ten take around 5.7%. With respect to this clone: What it recognizes is unknown.

Trimming stripped 3 bases from V and 5 bases from J, with 10 bases between. CDR1 is SGHTA and CDR2 is FQGNSA in the germline V gene. The CDR3 has 13 amino acids. Input material: PBMCs. V usage is TRBV7-2 and J usage is TRBJ2-5; a weak D match, TRBD2 (6 bases). This clonotype was obtained from a woman aged 35 to 49 in good health and CMV-seropositive. This chain's CDR3 is CASSLAGSETQYF. The CDR3 DNA reads TGTGCCAGCAGCTTGGCGGGGTCGGAGACCCAGTACTTC.